The 11 T cell receptor beta chains presented below share a single source sample, sequenced in a study of OX40 agonist ivuxolimab in advanced cancers. Sequencing used immunoSEQ multiplex PCR; TCRdb keeps in-frame clones, though not all of them. Of 45,000 to 65,000 clones in the sample, 81% were seen once. The sample consisted of CD4+ or CD8+ T cells sorted from blood, taken in a trial of the OX40 agonist ivuxolimab. The origin of the receptors is an adult with an advanced solid tumor such as melanoma, head and neck, liver or kidney cancer.

J is TRBJ2-7 and V is TRBV10-1; 12 bases map to TRBD1. This CDR3 contains 15 residues. The germline V gene has CDR1 WNHNN and CDR2 SYGVQD (reference sequence). After removal of 0 bases from V and 7 bases from J, the junction contained 4 bases not matched to a gene. The DNA for the CDR3 is TGCGCCAGCAGTGAGTCGGGACAGGGGGCCGGAGAGCAGTACTTC. Protein: CASSESGQGAGEQYF.

The CDR3 DNA is TGTGCCAGCAGGCCAACTAGCGGGGGGGCCAATGAGCAGTTCTTC. Translating it yields CASRPTSGGANEQFF. This chain connects TRBV6-6 to TRBJ2-1, with 13 bases fitting TRBD2. V lost 6 bases to trimming and J lost 6 bases; unmatched junction nucleotides: 5. The CDR3 length is 15 residues. Germline values: CDR1 MNHNY, CDR2 SVGAGI (reference sequence).

This chain uses TRBV5-8 with TRBJ1-3; D uncertain. This CDR3 is built from 16 residues. Trimming cost V 2 bases and J 0 bases, with 12 bases left between them. CDR1 and CDR2 from the germline V gene are SGHTS and YDEGEE. The CDR3 DNA is TGTGCCAGCAGCTTTCACGCCACCTACTCTGGAAACACCATATATTTT. Its translation is CASSFHATYSGNTIYF. Variable domain in full (rest from reference TRBV5-8 and TRBJ1-3): EAGVTQSPTHLIKTRGQQATLRCSPISGHTSVYWYQQALGLGLQFLLWYDEGEERNRGNFPPRFSGRQFPNYSSELNVNALELEDSALYLCASSFHATYSGNTIYFGEGSWLTVV.

This sequence joins TRBV2 and TRBJ1-5; D possibly corresponds to TRBD1 (5 bases). CDR1 is SNHLY and CDR2 is FYNNEI in the germline V gene. Trimming removed 5 bases from V and 0 bases from J, with 11 bases in between. This CDR3 comprises 15 residues. The CDR3 sequence: CASSSQGTSNQPQHF. The CDR3, as DNA: TGTGCCAGCAGTAGTCAGGGTACTAGCAATCAGCCCCAGCATTTT.

The V call is TRBV2, the J call TRBJ2-6; tentative D call: TRBD2 (5 bases). CDR3 length: 14 residues. V shed 5 bases and J shed 4 bases, with 9 bases lying between them. Germline V gene data show CDR1 as SNHLY and CDR2 as FYNNEI. CDR3 nucleotides: TGTGCCAGCAGTATGACTACAGGGGCCAACGTCCTGACTTTC. Translating it yields CASSMTTGANVLTF.

The count of this clone is one. The chain recombines TRBV5-4 with TRBJ1-2, with 9 nucleotides matching TRBD1. The junction had 4 bases not matched to a gene; V was cut back by 0 bases and J by 1 base. The CDR3 has 16 amino acids. Germline V lookup: CDR1 SGHNT, CDR2 YYREEE (reference sequence). CDR3 protein: CASSLVGQGSNYGYTF. CDR3 coding DNA: TGTGCCAGCAGCTTGGTGGGACAGGGAAGTAACTATGGCTACACCTTC.

This chain joins TRBV6-5 and TRBJ2-7; no definite D call. This CDR3 region has 11 residues. V shed 6 bases and J shed 6 bases, with 9 bases lying between them. Germline lookup yields CDR1 MNHEY and CDR2 SVGAGI. The DNA for the CDR3 is TGTGCCAGCAGCAAATCTGGCGAGCAGTACTTC. Amino acids: CASSKSGEQYF.

V gene TRBV2 combines with J gene TRBJ1-5, with TRBD1 matching 7 bases. V was pared by 7 bases and J by 1 base, with 4 bases of the junction left unmatched. Germline loops: CDR1 SNHLY, CDR2 FYNNEI. This CDR3 is built from 14 residues. CDR3 protein: CASTRGGSNQPQHF. The CDR3 DNA sequence: TGTGCCAGCACCAGGGGGGGCAGCAATCAGCCCCAGCATTTT.

The chain employs TRBV4-1 and TRBJ1-5; possible D gene TRBD1, 5 bases. Per germline, CDR1 MGHRA and CDR2 YSYEKL. The CDR3 length is 16 residues. Deletions cut 4 bases from V and 5 bases from J, with 18 bases between. CDR3 nucleotide sequence: TGCGCCAGCAGCCCGGAGGCCCCGGGGGGGTATCAGCCCCAGCATTTT. Residues: CASSPEAPGGYQPQHF.

The rearrangement links TRBV19 to TRBJ2-1; 9 nucleotides line up with TRBD2. This CDR3 contains 14 residues. V shed 5 bases, J shed 7 bases, and the junction held 6 bases outside the gene matches. CDR1 and CDR2 (germline): LNHDA, SQIVND (reference sequence). CDR3 protein: CASSQRGVGNEQFF. The CDR3 DNA follows: TGTGCCAGTAGTCAGCGGGGGGTTGGGAATGAGCAGTTCTTC.

The rearrangement links TRBV6-5 to TRBJ2-7; TRBD1 matches 7 bases. Germline CDR1 reads MNHEY; CDR2 reads SVGAGI. The CDR3 has 12 amino acids. J was trimmed by 1 base and V by 8 bases; bases with no gene match: 2. The chain's CDR3 is CASGDSSYEQYF. DNA for the CDR3: TGTGCCAGCGGGGACAGTTCCTACGAGCAGTACTTC.